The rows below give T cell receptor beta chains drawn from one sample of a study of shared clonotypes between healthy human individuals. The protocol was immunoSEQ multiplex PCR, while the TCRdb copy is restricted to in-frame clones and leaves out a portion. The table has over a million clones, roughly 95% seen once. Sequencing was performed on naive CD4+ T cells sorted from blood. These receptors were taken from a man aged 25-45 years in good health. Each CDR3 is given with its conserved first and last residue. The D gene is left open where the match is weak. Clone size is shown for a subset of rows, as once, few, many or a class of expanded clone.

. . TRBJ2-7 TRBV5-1 TGCGCCAGCAGCTTCCAAACAGGGAGCTCCTACGAGCAGTACTTC CASSFQTGSSYEQYF
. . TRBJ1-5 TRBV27 TGTGCCAGCAGTTTATCCGGCGGGAGCAATCAGCCCCAGCATTTT CASSLSGGSNQPQHF
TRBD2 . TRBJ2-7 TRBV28 TGTGCCAGCAGTTTCGGGATAGCGGGAGGGCCGAGCTACGAGCAGTACTTC CASSFGIAGGPSYEQYF
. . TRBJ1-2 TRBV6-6 TGTGCCAGCAGTTACGTTGGGCAGAGCTATGGCTACACCTTC CASSYVGQSYGYTF
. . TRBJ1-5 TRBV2 TGTGCCAGCAGTGAAGCGCGTGGCATGAATCAGCCCCAGCATTTT CASSEARGMNQPQHF
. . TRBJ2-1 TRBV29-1 TGCAGCGTTGTGGGTAGTAGCTATGAGCAGTTCTTC CSVVGSSYEQFF
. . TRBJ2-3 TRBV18 TGTGCCAGCTCACCACTCCCACAGGCAGATACGCAGTATTTT CASSPLPQADTQYF
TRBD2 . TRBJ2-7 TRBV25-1 TGTGCCAGCAGGACTAGCGGGGGCTCCTACGAGCAGTACTTC CASRTSGGSYEQYF
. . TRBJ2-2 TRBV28 TGTGCCAGCGGCTTCTATCAAGTTGGGACCGGGGAGCTGTTTTTT CASGFYQVGTGELFF
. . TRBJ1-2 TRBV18 TGTGCCAGCTCACCACCGCCAGGGTTTGGCTACACCTTC CASSPPPGFGYTF
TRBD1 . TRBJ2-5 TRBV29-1 TGCAGCGTCCGACAGGGGATAGCGGAGACCCAGTACTTC CSVRQGIAETQYF
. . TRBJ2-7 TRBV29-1 TGCAGCGTTGGAAACTACGCCTCCTACGAGCAGTACTTC CSVGNYASYEQYF
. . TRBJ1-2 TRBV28 TGTGCCAGCAGTTCAACCGGCGGAGGGGACTATGGCTACACCTTC CASSSTGGGDYGYTF
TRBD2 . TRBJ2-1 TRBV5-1 TGCGCCAGCAGCTCGTGGACTAGCGGGCCTACGTACAATGAGCAGTTCTTC CASSSWTSGPTYNEQFF
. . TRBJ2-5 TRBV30 TGTGCCTGGAACCCCGGGGGCCAAGAGACCCAGTACTTC CAWNPGGQETQYF
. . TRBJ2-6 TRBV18 TGTGCCAGCTCACCGAGTGGGGGGGGCCCGATATTCCTCTCTGGGGCCAACGTCCTGACTTTC CASSPSGGGPIFLSGANVLTF
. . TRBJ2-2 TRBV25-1 TGTGCCAGCAGTGAACTCAGCGCGAACACCGGGGAGCTGTTTTTT CASSELSANTGELFF
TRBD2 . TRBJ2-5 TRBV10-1 TGCGCCAGCAGTGAGGATAGCGGGAGTGGGGAGACCCAGTACTTC CASSEDSGSGETQYF
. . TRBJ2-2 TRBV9 TGTGCCAGCAGCGTAGGGTCAGTGGCGGGGACCGGGGAGCTGTTTTTT CASSVGSVAGTGELFF
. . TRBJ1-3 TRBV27 TGTGCCAGCAGTTTCAGGTTCGGGCAATACCTTCCGGGAAACACCATATATTTT CASSFRFGQYLPGNTIYF
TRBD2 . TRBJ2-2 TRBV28 TGTGCCATCTGGGGAAGCGGGAGCCCCACCGGGGAGCTGTTTTTT CAIWGSGSPTGELFF
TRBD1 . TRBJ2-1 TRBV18 TGTGCCAGCTCACCACGGTTCGGGACAGGAGACAATGAGCAGTTCTTC CASSPRFGTGDNEQFF
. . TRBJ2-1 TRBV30 TGTGCCTGGAGTCCGAGCTCCTACAATGAGCAGTTCTTC CAWSPSSYNEQFF
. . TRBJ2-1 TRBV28 TGTGCCAGCAGTTTGCTCTCCCCCAATGAGCAGTTCTTC CASSLLSPNEQFF
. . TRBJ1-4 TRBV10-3 TGTGCCATCAGTGGGTCGGGGGACTTGTTCTTTTTT CAISGSGDLFFF
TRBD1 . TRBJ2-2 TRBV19 TGTGCCAGTGGTCGATACAGGGGGCCCGGGGAGCTGTTTTTT CASGRYRGPGELFF
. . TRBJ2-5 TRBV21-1 TGTGCCAGCAGCAAAAACCAGACTAGCGGGAGAGAGGAGACCCAGTACTTC CASSKNQTSGREETQYF
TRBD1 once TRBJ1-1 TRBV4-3 TGCGCCAGCAGCCAATTGACAGGGGCCGCGAGCGGCACTGAAGCTTTCTTT CASSQLTGAASGTEAFF
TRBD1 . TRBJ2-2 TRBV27 TGTGCCAGCAGTTGGGACAGGGGGAACACCGGGGAGCTGTTTTTT CASSWDRGNTGELFF
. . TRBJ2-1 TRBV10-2 TGCGCCAGCAGTGGGTCATCCAGCGGGTACAATGAGCAGTTCTTC CASSGSSSGYNEQFF
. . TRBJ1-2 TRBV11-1 TGTGCCAGCAGCACACCAGGGGACTATGGCTACACCTTC CASSTPGDYGYTF
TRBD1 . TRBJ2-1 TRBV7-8 TGTGCCAGCAGCACCCCGGACAGGGGCCATGAGCAGTTCTTC CASSTPDRGHEQFF
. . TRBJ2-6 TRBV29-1 TGCAGCGTTTTCCCCGGGACAGGGGCCAACGTCCTGACTTTC CSVFPGTGANVLTF
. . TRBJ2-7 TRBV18 TGTGCCAGCTCACCTTCGTTGGGAAACTCCTACGAGCAGTACTTC CASSPSLGNSYEQYF
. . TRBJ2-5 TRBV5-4 TGTGCCAGCAGCTTGGGGGGCAGACAAACACGCCAAGAGACCCAGTACTTC CASSLGGRQTRQETQYF
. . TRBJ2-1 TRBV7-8 TGTGCCAGCAGCCCAACGATCTCCGGGACCCGGCTGGGCAATGAGCAGTTCTTC CASSPTISGTRLGNEQFF
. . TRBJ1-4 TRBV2 TGTGCCAGCGGAGGACAGCTTGCAACTAATGAAAAACTGTTTTTT CASGGQLATNEKLFF
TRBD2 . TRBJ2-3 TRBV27 TGTGCCAGCAGTTCGCCACTAGCGGGATTAACCACAGATACGCAGTATTTT CASSSPLAGLTTDTQYF
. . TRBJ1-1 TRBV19 TGTGCCAGTAGTATTACGGGGGCGCGGGCTTTCTTT CASSITGARAFF
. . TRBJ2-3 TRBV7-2 TGTGCCAGCAGCCCCGACCTCCCTGATACGCAGTATTTT CASSPDLPDTQYF
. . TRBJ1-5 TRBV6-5 TGTGCCAGCAGTATGATAGGCAATCAGCCCCAGCATTTT CASSMIGNQPQHF
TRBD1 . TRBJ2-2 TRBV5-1 TGCGCCAGCAGCTTAACAGGGGGCGTTCGGGACACCGGGGAGCTGTTTTTT CASSLTGGVRDTGELFF
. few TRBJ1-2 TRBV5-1 TGCGCCAGCAGCACTGGCGTGGTTGCTAACTATGGCTACACCTTC CASSTGVVANYGYTF
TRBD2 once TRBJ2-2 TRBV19 TGTGCCAGTAGTCTGCTAGCGGGAGGCGTCACCGGGGAGCTGTTTTTT CASSLLAGGVTGELFF
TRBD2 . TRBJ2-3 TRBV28 TGTGCCAGCAGTTTATGGGCGGGAGCTATTACTCCTAGCACAGATACGCAGTATTTT CASSLWAGAITPSTDTQYF
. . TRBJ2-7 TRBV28 TGTGCCAGCAGTTTAGGGGGGGACAGCCACTACGAGCAGTACTTC CASSLGGDSHYEQYF
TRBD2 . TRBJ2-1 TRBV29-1 TGCAGCACCCGGACTAGCGGGACTGTCAATGAGCAGTTCTTC CSTRTSGTVNEQFF
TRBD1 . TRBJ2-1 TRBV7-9 TGTGCCAGCAGCTTACGACAGGGGGCAATACGGGATGAGCAGTTCTTC CASSLRQGAIRDEQFF
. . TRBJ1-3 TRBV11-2 TGTGCCAGCAGCGCGGCAGGCGGAAACACCATATATTTT CASSAAGGNTIYF
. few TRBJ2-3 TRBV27 TGTGCCAGCAGGGAGGGAGATACGCAGTATTTT CASREGDTQYF
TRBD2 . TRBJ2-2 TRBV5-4 TGTGCCAGCAGCCGGGACTACCTAAACACCGGGGAGCTGTTTTTT CASSRDYLNTGELFF
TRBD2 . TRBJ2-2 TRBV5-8 TGTGCCAGCAGCTTGATTTCGGGGGGGCCCGGGGAGCTGTTTTTT CASSLISGGPGELFF
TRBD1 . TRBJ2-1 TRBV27 TGTGCCAGCAAAGAGGGGGATAGGGGGCTCAGCTCCTACAATGAGCAGTTCTTC CASKEGDRGLSSYNEQFF
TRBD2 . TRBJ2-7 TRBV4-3 TGCGCCAGCAGCCATGTAGTCAGCGGGATCTCCTACGAGCAGTACTTC CASSHVVSGISYEQYF
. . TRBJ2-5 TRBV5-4 TGTGCCAGCAGCTTGTCCCAAGAGACCCAGTACTTC CASSLSQETQYF
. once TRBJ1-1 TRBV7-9 TGTGCCAGCAGCTGGGGAGGGAACACTGAAGCTTTCTTT CASSWGGNTEAFF
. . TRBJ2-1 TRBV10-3 TGTGCCATCAGTGAGTTTAGCAGCTCCTACAATGAGCAGTTCTTC CAISEFSSSYNEQFF
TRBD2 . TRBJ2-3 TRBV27 TGTGCCAGCAGTTCTAGCGGGAGGGCCCCAGATACGCAGTATTTT CASSSSGRAPDTQYF
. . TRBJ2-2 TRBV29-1 TGCAGCGCCGGGCCAGGCGGGAACACCGGGGAGCTGTTTTTT CSAGPGGNTGELFF